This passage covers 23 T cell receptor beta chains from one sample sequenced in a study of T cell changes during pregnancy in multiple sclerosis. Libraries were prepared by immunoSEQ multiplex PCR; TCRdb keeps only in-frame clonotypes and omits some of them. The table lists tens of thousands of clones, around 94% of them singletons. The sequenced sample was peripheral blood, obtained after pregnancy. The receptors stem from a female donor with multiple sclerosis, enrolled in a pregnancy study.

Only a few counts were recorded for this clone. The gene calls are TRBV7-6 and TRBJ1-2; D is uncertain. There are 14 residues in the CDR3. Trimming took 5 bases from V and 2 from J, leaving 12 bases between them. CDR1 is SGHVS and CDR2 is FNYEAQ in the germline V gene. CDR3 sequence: CASSGLQKNYGYTF. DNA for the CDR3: TGTGCCAGCAGCGGCTTACAGAAGAACTATGGCTACACCTTC.

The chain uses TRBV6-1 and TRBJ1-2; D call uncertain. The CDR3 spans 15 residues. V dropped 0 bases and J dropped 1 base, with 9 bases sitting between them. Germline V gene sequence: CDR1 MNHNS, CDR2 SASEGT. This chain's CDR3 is CASSEALADNYGYTF. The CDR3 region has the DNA TGTGCCAGCAGTGAAGCGCTTGCGGATAACTATGGCTACACCTTC.

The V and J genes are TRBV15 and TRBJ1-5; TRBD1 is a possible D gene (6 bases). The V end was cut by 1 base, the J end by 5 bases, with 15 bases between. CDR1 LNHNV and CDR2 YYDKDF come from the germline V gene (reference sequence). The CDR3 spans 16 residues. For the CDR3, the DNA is TGTGCCACCAGCAGAGGTCAAACAGGGAATCATCAGCCCCAGCATTTT. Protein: CATSRGQTGNHQPQHF.

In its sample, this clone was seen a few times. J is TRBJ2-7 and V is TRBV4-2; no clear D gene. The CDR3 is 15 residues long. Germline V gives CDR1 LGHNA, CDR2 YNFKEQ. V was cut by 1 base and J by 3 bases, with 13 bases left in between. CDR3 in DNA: TGTGCCAGCAGCCAAGCTCGTAAAACTTTCTACGAGCAGTACTTC. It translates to CASSQARKTFYEQYF.

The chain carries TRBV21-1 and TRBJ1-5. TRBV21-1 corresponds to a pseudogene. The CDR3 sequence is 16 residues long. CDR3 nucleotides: TGTGCCAGCAGCAAAATCGGCGGAAATAGCAATCAGCCCCAGCATTTT. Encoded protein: CASSKIGGNSNQPQHF.

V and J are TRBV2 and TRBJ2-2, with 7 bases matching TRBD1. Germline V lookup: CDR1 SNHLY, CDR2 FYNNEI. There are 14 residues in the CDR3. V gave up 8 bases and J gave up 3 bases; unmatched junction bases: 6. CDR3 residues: CASDVQGYTGELFF. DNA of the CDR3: TGTGCCAGCGACGTACAGGGGTACACCGGGGAGCTGTTTTTT.

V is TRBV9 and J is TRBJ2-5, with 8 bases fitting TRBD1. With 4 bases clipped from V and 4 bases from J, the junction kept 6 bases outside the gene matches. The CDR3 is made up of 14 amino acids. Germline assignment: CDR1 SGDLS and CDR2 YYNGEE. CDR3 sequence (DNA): TGTGCCAGCAGCAAAACAGGACAGGGAGAGACCCAGTACTTC. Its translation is CASSKTGQGETQYF.

CDR3 in DNA: TGCGCCAGCAGCTTAGCCGACTATGTTTACGAGCAGTACTTC. Translated: CASSLADYVYEQYF. J is TRBJ2-7 and V is TRBV5-1; possible D gene TRBD2, 5 bases. Germline lookup yields CDR1 SGHRS and CDR2 YFSETQ. There are 14 residues in the CDR3. Trimming left V 2 bases short and J 4 bases short, with 13 bases between.

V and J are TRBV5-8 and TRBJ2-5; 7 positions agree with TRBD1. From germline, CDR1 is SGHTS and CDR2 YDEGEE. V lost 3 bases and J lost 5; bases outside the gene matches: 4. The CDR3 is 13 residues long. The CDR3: CASSSTGVETQYF. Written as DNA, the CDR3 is TGTGCCAGCAGCTCCACAGGGGTGGAGACCCAGTACTTC.

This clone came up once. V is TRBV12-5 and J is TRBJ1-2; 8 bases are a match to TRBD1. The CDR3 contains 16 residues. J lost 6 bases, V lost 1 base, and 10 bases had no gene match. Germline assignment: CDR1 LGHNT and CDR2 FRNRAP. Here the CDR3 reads CASGLAQGAYTDGYTF. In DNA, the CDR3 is TGTGCTAGTGGTTTGGCTCAGGGGGCATACACCGATGGCTACACCTTC.

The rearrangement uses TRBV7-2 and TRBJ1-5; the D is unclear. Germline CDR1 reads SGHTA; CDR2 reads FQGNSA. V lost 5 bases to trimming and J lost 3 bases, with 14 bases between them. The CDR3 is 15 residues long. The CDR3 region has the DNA TGTGCCAGCAGCCTCCGGAACAGCTTCAATCAGCCCCAGCATTTT. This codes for CASSLRNSFNQPQHF.

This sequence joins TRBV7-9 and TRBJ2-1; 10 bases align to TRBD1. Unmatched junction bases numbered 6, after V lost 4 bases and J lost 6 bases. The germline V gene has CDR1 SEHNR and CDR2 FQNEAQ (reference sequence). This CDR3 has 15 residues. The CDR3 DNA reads TGTGCCAGCAGCTCAGGACAGGGGGTGGGCAATGAGCAGTTCTTC. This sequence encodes CASSSGQGVGNEQFF.

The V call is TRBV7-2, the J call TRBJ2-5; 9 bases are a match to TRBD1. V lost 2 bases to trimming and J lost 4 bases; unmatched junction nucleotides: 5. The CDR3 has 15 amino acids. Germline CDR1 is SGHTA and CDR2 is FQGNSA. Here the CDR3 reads CASSLQGTGRETQYF. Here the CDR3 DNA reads TGTGCCAGCAGCTTACAAGGGACAGGGAGAGAGACCCAGTACTTC.

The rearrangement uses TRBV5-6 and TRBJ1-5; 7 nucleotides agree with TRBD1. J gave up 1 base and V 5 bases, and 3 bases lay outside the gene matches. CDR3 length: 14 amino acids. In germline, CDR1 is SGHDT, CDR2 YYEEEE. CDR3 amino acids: CASRMTGSNQPQHF. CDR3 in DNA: TGTGCCAGCAGGATGACAGGGAGCAATCAGCCCCAGCATTTT. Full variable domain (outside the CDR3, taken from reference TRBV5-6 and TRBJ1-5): DAGVTQSPTHLIKTRGQQVTLRCSPKSGHDTVSWYQQALGQGPQFIFQYYEEEERQRGNFPDRFSGHQFPNYSSELNVNALLLGDSALYLCASRMTGSNQPQHFGDGTRLSIL.

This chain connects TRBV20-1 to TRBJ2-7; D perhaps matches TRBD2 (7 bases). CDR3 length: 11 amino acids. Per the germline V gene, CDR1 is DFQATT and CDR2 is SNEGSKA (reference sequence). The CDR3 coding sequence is TGCAGCGCGGGGAGGGGGGGAGAGCAGTACTTC. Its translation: CSAGRGGEQYF.

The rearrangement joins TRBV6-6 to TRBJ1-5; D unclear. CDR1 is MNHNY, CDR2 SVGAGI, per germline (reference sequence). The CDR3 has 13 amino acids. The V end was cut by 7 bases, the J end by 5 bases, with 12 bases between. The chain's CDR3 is CASNINGDQPQHF. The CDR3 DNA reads TGTGCCAGCAACATTAACGGGGATCAGCCCCAGCATTTT.

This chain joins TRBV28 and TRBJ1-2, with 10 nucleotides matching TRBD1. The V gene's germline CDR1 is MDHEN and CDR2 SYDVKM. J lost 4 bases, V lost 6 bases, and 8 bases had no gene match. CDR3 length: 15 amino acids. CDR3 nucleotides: TGTGCCAGCAGGGTGGGACAGGGGATTGGCTATGGCTACACCTTC. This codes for CASRVGQGIGYGYTF.

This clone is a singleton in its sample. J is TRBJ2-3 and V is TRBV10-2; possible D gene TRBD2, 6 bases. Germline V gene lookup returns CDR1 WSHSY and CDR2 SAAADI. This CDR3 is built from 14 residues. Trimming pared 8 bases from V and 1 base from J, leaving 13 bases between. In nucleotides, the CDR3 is TGCGCCAGCGAGAGCGGGCTTGGCACAGATACGCAGTATTTT. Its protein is CASESGLGTDTQYF.

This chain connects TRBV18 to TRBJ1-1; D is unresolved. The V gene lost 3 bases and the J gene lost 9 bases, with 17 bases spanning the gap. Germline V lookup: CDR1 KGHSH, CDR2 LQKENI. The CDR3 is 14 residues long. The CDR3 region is CASSPAGPETQAFF. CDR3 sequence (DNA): TGTGCCAGCTCACCTGCGGGCCCGGAAACCCAAGCTTTCTTT.

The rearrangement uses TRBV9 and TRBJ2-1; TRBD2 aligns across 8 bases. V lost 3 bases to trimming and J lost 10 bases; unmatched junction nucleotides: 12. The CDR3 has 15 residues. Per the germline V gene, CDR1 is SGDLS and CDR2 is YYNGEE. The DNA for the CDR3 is TGTGCCAGCAGCGGACATTATAATAGCGGGGAGGAGCAGTTCTTC. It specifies CASSGHYNSGEEQFF.

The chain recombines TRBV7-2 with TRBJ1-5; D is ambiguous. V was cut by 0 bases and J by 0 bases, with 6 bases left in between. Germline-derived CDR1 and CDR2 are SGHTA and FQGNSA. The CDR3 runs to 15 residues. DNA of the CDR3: TGTGCCAGCAGCTTAGCGGGAGGTAGCAATCAGCCCCAGCATTTT. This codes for CASSLAGGSNQPQHF.

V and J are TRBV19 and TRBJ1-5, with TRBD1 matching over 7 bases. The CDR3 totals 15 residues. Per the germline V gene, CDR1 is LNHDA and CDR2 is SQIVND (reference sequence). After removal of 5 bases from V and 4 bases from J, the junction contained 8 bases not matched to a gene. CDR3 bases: TGTGCCAGTAGTCCCCGGGACAGCTATAATCAGCCCCAGCATTTT. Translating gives CASSPRDSYNQPQHF. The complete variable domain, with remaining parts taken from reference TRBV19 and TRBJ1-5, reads DGGITQSPKYLFRKEGQNVTLSCEQNLNHDAMYWYRQDPGQGLRLIYYSQIVNDFQKGDIAEGYSVSREKKESFPLTVTSAQKNPTAFYLCASSPRDSYNQPQHFGDGTRLSIL.

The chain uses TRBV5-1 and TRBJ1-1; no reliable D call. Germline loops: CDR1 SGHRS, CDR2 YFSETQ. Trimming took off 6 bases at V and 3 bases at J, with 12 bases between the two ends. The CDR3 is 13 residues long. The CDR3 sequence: CASTEVSDTEAFF. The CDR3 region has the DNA TGCGCCAGCACCGAAGTTTCGGACACTGAAGCTTTCTTT.